Detailed here is one TCR beta chain. The antigen is undetermined. The CDR3 contains 12 residues. Germline loops: CDR1 GTSNPN, CDR2 SVGIG (reference sequence). V shed 5 bases and J 10 bases; nucleotides not matched to a gene: 5. The sample belongs to a study of shared clonotypes between healthy human individuals. Study-level points and caveats: Between several donors, naive CD4 clonotypes were shared at a level of about 5%. Clonotype sharing among donors, it was expected, would be affected by sequencing depth.

Per the original methods: Owing to the provision of junction-only sequences devoid of quality scores by immunoSEQ, filtering differed. The data were produced by immunoSEQ multiplex PCR, yet TCRdb's version contains in-frame clones alone and is incomplete. D and trimming come from the DNA, and the V and J calls and clone size come from that table. The repertoire holds about 680,000 clones, with under 95% as singletons. Positive CCR7 selection of CD45RO-negative cells yielded the naive CD8 cells, and terminally differentiated effector memory CD45RA+ cells were excluded. This rearrangement joins TRBV30 to TRBJ1-1, with 12 nucleotides matching TRBD1. The sequence was obtained from a young man in good health. Sequenced material: naive CD8+ T cells sorted from blood. CDR3 region: CAWGGQGALAFF. Written as DNA, the CDR3 is TGTGCCTGGGGGGGACAGGGGGCTTTAGCTTTCTTT.